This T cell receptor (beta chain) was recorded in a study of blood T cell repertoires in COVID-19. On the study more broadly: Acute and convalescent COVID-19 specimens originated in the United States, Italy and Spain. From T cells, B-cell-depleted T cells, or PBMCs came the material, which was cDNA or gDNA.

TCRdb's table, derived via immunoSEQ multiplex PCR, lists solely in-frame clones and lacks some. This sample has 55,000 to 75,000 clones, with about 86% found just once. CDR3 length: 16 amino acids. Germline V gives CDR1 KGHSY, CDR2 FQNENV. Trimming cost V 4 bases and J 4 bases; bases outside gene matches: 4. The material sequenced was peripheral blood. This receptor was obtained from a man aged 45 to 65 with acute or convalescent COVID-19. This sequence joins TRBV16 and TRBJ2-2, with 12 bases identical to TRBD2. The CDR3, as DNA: TGTGCCAGCAGCCTGCTAGCGGGAGGGAGCACCGGGGAGCTGTTTTTT. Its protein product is CASSLLAGGSTGELFF.